The 19 T cell receptor beta chains given below trace back to one sample, sequenced in a study of regulatory T cells in long-lasting Graves disease. HTBI primers from iRepertoire and Arm-PCR of CDR3 regions yielded the TCR beta libraries. MiXCR, run by TCRdb on the multiplex PCR reads, gives a single entry per CDR3 protein. The table shows around 450,000 distinct CDR3 sequences, with about 15% occurring only once. Documented time point: newly diagnosed GD, antithyroid drugs for less than 3 months. The TCR library was made from RNA that had been extracted from PBMCs in TRIzol. The data also belong to a second study, concerning T cells in Graves' hyperthyroidism and ophthalmopathy.

The starting material was peripheral blood mononuclear cells (PBMCs), obtained at new diagnosis, from a patient treated with antithyroid drugs. The receptors derive from a woman between 40 and 50 years old with Graves disease.

This clonotype was found many times. The chain links TRBV28 to TRBJ2-1, with D perhaps assigned TRBD1 or TRBD2 (5 bases each). The CDR3 is 15 amino acids. CDR1 and CDR2 from the germline V gene are MDHEN and SYDVKM. Trimming pared 2 bases from V and 9 bases from J, leaving 17 bases between. CDR3 sequence reads: CASSLTVALGGEQFF. The CDR3 DNA sequence: TGTGCCAGCAGTTTAACGGTAGCCCTTGGGGGTGAGCAGTTCTTC.

The table lists this clonotype with a count of one. V and J are TRBV25-1 and TRBJ2-5; D ambiguous. The CDR3 runs 16 residues. V lost 1 base to trimming and J lost 5 bases, with 17 bases between them. Germline assignment: CDR1 MGHDK and CDR2 SYGVNS. This CDR3 is CASSELVLAESETQYF. CDR3 sequence (DNA): TGTGCCAGCAGTGAATTGGTATTAGCCGAGAGCGAGACCCAGTACTTC.

In this sample, this clonotype turned up a few times. The likely explanation is a read error, given a far larger clone one base away. The gene calls are TRBV11-1 and TRBJ2-3; 7 bases are a match to TRBD2. The CDR3 consists of 15 residues. Per germline, CDR1 SGHAT and CDR2 FQDESV (reference sequence). This CDR3 is CASSLGLAEGSTRYF. The CDR3 region has the DNA TGTGCCAGCAGCTTAGGTCTAGCGGAGGGGAGTACGCGGTATTTT.

The chain links TRBV9 to TRBJ2-2; the D gene is possibly TRBD2 (6 bases). This CDR3 has 15 residues. Germline CDR1 is SGDLS and CDR2 is YYNGEE. The V gene lost 1 base and the J gene lost 1 base, with 8 bases spanning the gap. The DNA of the CDR3 is TGTGCCAGCAGCGTAAACGGGAGGAACACCGGGGAGCTGTTTTTT. It translates to CASSVNGRNTGELFF. The full variable domain, rest sourced from reference TRBV9 and TRBJ2-2, is DSGVTQTPKHLITATGQRVTLRCSPRSGDLSVYWYQQSLDQGLQFLIQYYNGEERAKGNILERFSAQQFPDLHSELNLSSLELGDSALYFCASSVNGRNTGELFFGEGSRLTVL.

Ten or more counts support this clonotype. This chain connects TRBV12-3 or TRBV12-4 to TRBJ2-7, with TRBD2 matching 11 bases. V was pared by 6 bases and J by 4 bases, with 5 bases of the junction left unmatched. The CDR3 sequence is 14 residues long. The CDR3 DNA sequence: TGTGCCAGCAGCTCGGGACTAGCGGTTTACGAGCAGTACTTC. It specifies CASSSGLAVYEQYF.

This clonotype was recorded at least ten times. V gene TRBV7-2 combines with J gene TRBJ2-1, with D perhaps TRBD2 (6 bases). Germline V gene data show CDR1 as SGHTA and CDR2 as FQGNSA. V was trimmed by 1 base and J by 0 bases, leaving 13 bases between them. This CDR3 region has 17 residues. Written as DNA, the CDR3 is TGTGCCAGCAGCTTAGAGGCTAGCGCGAGCTCCTACAATGAGCAGTTCTTC. Protein product: CASSLEASASSYNEQFF.

To note about this clonotype: A read error may be the cause here, since a much bigger clone is one base away. V and J are TRBV28 and TRBJ2-5, with unresolved D. V lost 5 bases and J lost 4, with 14 bases in between. CDR1 and CDR2 from the germline V gene are MDHEN and SYDVKM. The CDR3 length is 14 residues. The CDR3 DNA is TGTGCCAGCAGTAGACCTACGGAAAGAGAGACCCAGTACTTC. It is translated as CASSRPTERETQYF. Looking up the rest from reference TRBV28 and TRBJ2-5 gives the full variable domain: DVKVTQSSRYLVKRTGEKVFLECVQDMDHENMFWYRQDPGLGLRLIYFSYDVKMKEKGDIPEGYSVSREKKERFSLILESASTNQTSMYLCASSRPTERETQYFGPGTRLLVL.

This clonotype was picked up a small number of times. The chain has TRBV5-8 and TRBJ2-3; D uncertain. In germline, CDR1 is SGHTS, CDR2 YDEGEE. The V gene lost 0 bases and the J gene lost 4 bases, with 18 bases spanning the gap. CDR3 size: 17 residues. The CDR3 reads CASSLAGFSRKSDTQYF. The CDR3 DNA reads TGTGCCAGCAGCTTGGCCGGATTTAGCCGAAAATCAGATACGCAGTATTTT.

This clonotype was seen a few times. This CDR3 is CASKPTPEGELFF. CDR3 DNA: TGTGCCAGCAAACCTACCCCGGAGGGGGAGCTGTTTTTT. The chain joins TRBV12-3 or TRBV12-4 to TRBJ2-2, with D hard to call. The V and J ends lost 7 bases and 8 bases respectively, with 14 bases between them. The CDR3 totals 13 residues.

This chain joins TRBV9 and TRBJ2-1, with D tentatively TRBD2 (7 bases). Germline V gives CDR1 SGDLS, CDR2 YYNGEE. The CDR3 sequence is 15 residues long. Trimming pared 4 bases from V and 6 bases from J, leaving 17 bases between. The DNA of the CDR3 is TGTGCCAGCAGCCCGGGGGCGGGAGAGGCCAATGAGCAGTTCTTC. Translating it yields CASSPGAGEANEQFF.

The chain couples TRBV5-5 to TRBJ2-7; maybe TRBD2 (7 bases). The CDR3 has 15 amino acids. Per germline, CDR1 SGHKS and CDR2 YYEKEE (reference sequence). Trimming removed 0 bases at V and 3 bases at J, with 13 bases between. The CDR3 spells CASSLVGGDNYEQYF. Written as DNA, the CDR3 is TGTGCCAGCAGCTTGGTGGGGGGGGACAACTACGAGCAGTACTTC.

The sample holds a few counts of this clonotype. The chain employs TRBV30 and TRBJ2-2; 9 bases agree with TRBD1. Germline V gene data show CDR1 as GTSNPN and CDR2 as SVGIG (reference sequence). V lost 7 bases, J lost 1 base, and 4 bases stayed unmatched. The CDR3 runs 14 residues. The CDR3: CALSDRGNTGELFF. CDR3 in DNA: TGTGCCTTGTCGGACAGGGGGAACACCGGGGAGCTGTTTTTT.

In its sample, this clonotype was seen once. This may stem from a read error, because a much larger clone lies one nucleotide away. The chain uses TRBV30 and TRBJ1-5; D is uncertain. Germline lookup yields CDR1 GTSNPN and CDR2 SVGIG (reference sequence). The CDR3 totals 16 residues. The CDR3 nucleotides are TGTGCCCGGAGTCCCTCAACCACCAAGAGCAATCAGCCCCAGCATTTT. Translating it yields CARSPSTTKSNQPQHF.

The chain carries TRBV11-2 and TRBJ2-7, with TRBD2 identical over 9 bases. The CDR3 length is 18 residues. After removal of 0 bases from V and 2 bases from J, the junction contained 11 bases not matched to a gene. CDR1 and CDR2 (germline): SGHAT, FQNNGV. CDR3 sequence reads: CASSLEGQILAGPYEQYF. CDR3 DNA: TGTGCCAGCAGCTTAGAGGGACAGATTCTAGCGGGACCCTACGAGCAGTACTTC.

This clonotype was seen repeatedly, ten times or more. V gene TRBV2 combines with J gene TRBJ1-1; perhaps TRBD1 as D (5 bases). The CDR3 totals 14 residues. Trimming cost V 8 bases and J 0 bases, with 13 bases left between them. Germline assignment: CDR1 SNHLY and CDR2 FYNNEI. The CDR3 bases are TGTGCCAGCGTGGGGCAGACCCTGAACACTGAAGCTTTCTTT. This translates into CASVGQTLNTEAFF.

This clonotype was counted many times. CDR3 DNA: TGTGCCAGCTCACAACAGGTAGCCTACGAGCAGTACTTC. Translation gives CASSQQVAYEQYF. This chain links TRBV6-1 with TRBJ2-7, with a weak D call TRBD1 (5 bases). The CDR3 loop spans 13 amino acids. Germline V lookup: CDR1 MNHNS, CDR2 SASEGT. V was clipped by 8 bases and J by 2 bases, with 13 bases between them.

The chain links TRBV20-1 to TRBJ1-5; 7 bases agree with TRBD1. V lost 3 bases to trimming and J lost 5 bases; unmatched junction nucleotides: 10. CDR1 DFQATT and CDR2 SNEGSKA come from the germline V gene (reference sequence). The CDR3 extends over 15 amino acids. The CDR3 DNA reads as TGCAGTGCTAGCCCCCTTGACAGGGTGGATCAGCCCCAGCATTTT. It codes for CSASPLDRVDQPQHF.

This clonotype came up a few times. CDR3: CASSPRQGYNTGELFF. The CDR3 DNA is TGTGCCAGCAGCCCCCGACAGGGGTATAACACCGGGGAGCTGTTTTTT. The genes are TRBV9 and TRBJ2-2; 8 bases fit TRBD1. The CDR3 covers 16 residues. CDR1 is SGDLS, CDR2 YYNGEE, per germline. With V trimmed by 4 bases and J by 2 bases, 7 bases remained unmatched.

This clonotype was observed at least ten times. The chain links TRBV30 to TRBJ1-2, with D tentatively TRBD1 (5 bases). The CDR3 consists of 15 residues. Per the germline V gene, CDR1 is GTSNPN and CDR2 is SVGIG (reference sequence). V lost 2 bases, J lost 1 base, and 14 bases lay in between. The CDR3 nucleotides are TGTGCCTGGAGTCGGGGCGGGCCGGATAACTATGGCTACACCTTC. Its protein product is CAWSRGGPDNYGYTF.